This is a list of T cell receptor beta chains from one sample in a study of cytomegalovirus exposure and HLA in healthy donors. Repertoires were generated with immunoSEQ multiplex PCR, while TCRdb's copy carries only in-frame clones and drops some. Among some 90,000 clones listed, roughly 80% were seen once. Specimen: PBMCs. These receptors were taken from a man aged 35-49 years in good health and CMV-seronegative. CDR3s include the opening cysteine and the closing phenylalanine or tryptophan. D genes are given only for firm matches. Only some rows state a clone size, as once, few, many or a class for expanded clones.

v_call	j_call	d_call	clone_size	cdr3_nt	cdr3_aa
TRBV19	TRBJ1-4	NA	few	TGTGCCAGCCGCGGGGGGCGGCCTCCTGATGAAAAACTGTTTTTT	CASRGGRPPDEKLFF
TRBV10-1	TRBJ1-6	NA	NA	TGCGCCAGACGGTATAATTCACCCCTCCACTTT	CARRYNSPLHF
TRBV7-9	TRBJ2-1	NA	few	TGTGCCGGGGGGAACGAGGCGCGTGAGCAGTTCTTC	CAGGNEAREQFF
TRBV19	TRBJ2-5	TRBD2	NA	TGTGCCAGTAGTGTACTAGCGGGGTACGGGGGTGAGACCCAGTACTTC	CASSVLAGYGGETQYF
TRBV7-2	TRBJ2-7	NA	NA	TGTGCCAGCAGCTTCAGGGCGGCAGGCCACGAGCAGTACTTC	CASSFRAAGHEQYF
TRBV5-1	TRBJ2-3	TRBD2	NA	TGCGCCAGCAGCTCGATACGGGGGGGCCTGGATACGCAGTATTTT	CASSSIRGGLDTQYF
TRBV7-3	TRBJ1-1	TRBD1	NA	TGTGCCAGCAGTCCGAACAGGGGAACTGAAGCTTTCTTT	CASSPNRGTEAFF
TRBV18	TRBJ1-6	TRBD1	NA	TGTGCCAGCTCACCACCGGGCAGGGGGAATAATTCACCCCTCCACTTT	CASSPPGRGNNSPLHF
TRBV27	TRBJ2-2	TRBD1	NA	TGTGCCAGCAGGACCGGGACAGGGAGCTCCGGGGAGCTGTTTTTT	CASRTGTGSSGELFF
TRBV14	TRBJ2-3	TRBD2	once	TGTGCCAGCAGCCTAACTAGCGGGGGGGCGACGCAGTATTTT	CASSLTSGGATQYF
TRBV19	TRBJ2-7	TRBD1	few	TGTGCCAGTAGTCCAGGGGGCTCGCACGAGCAGTACTTC	CASSPGGSHEQYF
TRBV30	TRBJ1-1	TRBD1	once	TGTGCCGGGGACAGGGGGCGGCGTGAAGCTTTCTTT	CAGDRGRREAFF
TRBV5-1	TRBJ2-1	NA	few	TGCGCCAGCAGCTCGACACGCCGGGGTGAGCAGTTCTTC	CASSSTRRGEQFF
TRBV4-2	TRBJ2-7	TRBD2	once	TGTGCCAGCAGCGGGACTAGCGATACCTACGAGCAGTACTTC	CASSGTSDTYEQYF
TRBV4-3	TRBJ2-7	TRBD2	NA	TGCGCCAGCAGCCACAGCGGGGGGGGAGCCTACGAGCAGTACTTC	CASSHSGGGAYEQYF
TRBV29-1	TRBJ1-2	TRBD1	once	TGCAGCGCAACAGGGGGAATTCGCGACTATGGCTACACCTTC	CSATGGIRDYGYTF